These T cell receptor beta chains were read from a single sample in a study of shared clonotypes between healthy human individuals. Profiled with immunoSEQ multiplex PCR; TCRdb holds only in-frame clones, not every one. Of about 490,000 clones listed, 79% were seen once; the top ten hold around 12%. The sequencing input was PBMCs. The origin of the receptors is a woman aged 40-49 years in good health. Some clones in this sample may be carry-over from other donors' samples. Each CDR3 is given with its conserved first and last residue. Fields, in order: clone size, D gene, J gene, V gene, CDR3 DNA, CDR3 protein. A D gene is named only where the DNA matches it firmly. The size entry is marked missing in some rows and otherwise reads once, few, many or a size class.

. . TRBJ2-1 TRBV19 TGTGCCAGTAGGTCCCGGGACATATACAATGAGCAGTTCTTC CASRSRDIYNEQFF
few . TRBJ1-5 TRBV2 TGTGCCAGCAGTAGTGACGATCAGCCCCAGCATTTT CASSSDDQPQHF
. . TRBJ2-1 TRBV4-2 TGTGCCAGCAGCCAAGATAATCTAGAGTCCTACAATGAGCAGTTCTTC CASSQDNLESYNEQFF
. . TRBJ2-6 TRBV30 TGTGCCGGGGGCCTTACCTCTGGGGCCAACGTCCTGACTTTC CAGGLTSGANVLTF
. . TRBJ2-7 TRBV5-1 TGCGCCAGCAGCTCGACAGGTACCGAGCAGTACTTC CASSSTGTEQYF
. . TRBJ1-1 TRBV7-9 TGTGCCAGCAGTCACAACAGGGACACTGAAGCTTTCTTT CASSHNRDTEAFF
. . TRBJ2-6 TRBV6-5 TGTGCCAGCAGTTTCTCCGGGATGGGGGCCAACGTCCTGACTTTC CASSFSGMGANVLTF
few . TRBJ2-2 TRBV9 TGTGCCAGCAGCCCCGTCGATAGCTCCGGGGAGCTGTTTTTT CASSPVDSSGELFF
. . TRBJ2-7 TRBV4-1 TGCGCCAGCAGCCAACCGCAGCGGACAAGCTCCTACGAGCAGTACTTC CASSQPQRTSSYEQYF
. . TRBJ1-2 TRBV27 TGTGCCAGCAGTCCCCGACAGACCTCATGGGGCTACACCTTC CASSPRQTSWGYTF
. . TRBJ2-7 TRBV25-1 TGTGCCAGCAGTGAATGGTCGAAGGGTAACGAGCAGTACTTC CASSEWSKGNEQYF
. . TRBJ1-4 TRBV23-1 TGCGCCAGCAGTCAACCCTCCCACTTGGGGCGCGAAAAACTGTTTTTT CASSQPSHLGREKLFF
. . TRBJ2-3 TRBV30 TGTGCCTGGAGTGTATCAGATACGCAGTATTTT CAWSVSDTQYF
. . TRBJ2-1 TRBV7-9 TGTGCCAGCAGCTTGATTCCGGGACAGAAAACTAGCGGCAATGAGCAGTTCTTC CASSLIPGQKTSGNEQFF
. TRBD1 TRBJ1-1 TRBV19 TGTGCCAGTAGTACCCCGGACAGGGGGCACACTGAAGCTTTCTTT CASSTPDRGHTEAFF
. . TRBJ1-2 TRBV15 TGTGCCACCAGCACCATTGGACAGAATAACTATGGCTACACCTTC CATSTIGQNNYGYTF
. TRBD1 TRBJ2-7 TRBV5-6 TGTGCCAGCAGCATAGGGACAGGGCATTACGAGCAGTACTTC CASSIGTGHYEQYF
. . TRBJ1-2 TRBV5-4 TGTGCCAGCAGCGCGGATGGGGGGAACTATGGCTACACCTTC CASSADGGNYGYTF
. TRBD2 TRBJ2-1 TRBV5-1 TGCGCCAGCAGTAAGGGACTAGCGGGCTACAATGAGCAGTTCTTC CASSKGLAGYNEQFF
. . TRBJ2-1 TRBV7-2 TGTGCCAGCAGCCTAGAAAACGGTGCTGAGCAGTTCTTC CASSLENGAEQFF
once . TRBJ2-7 TRBV15 TGTGCCACCAGCAGAGGAGATAACTACGAGCAGTACTTC CATSRGDNYEQYF
. TRBD1 TRBJ2-2 TRBV29-1 TGCAGCGCTGGGACAGGCAACACCGGGGAGCTGTTTTTT CSAGTGNTGELFF
. TRBD1 TRBJ1-2 TRBV28 TGTGCCAGCAGTCCACAGGGGGCAGGGTATGGCTACACCTTC CASSPQGAGYGYTF
few TRBD1 TRBJ1-1 TRBV30 TGTGCCTGGAGTGGAGGGACGACAGGGACCAACACTGAAGCTTTCTTT CAWSGGTTGTNTEAFF
once . TRBJ2-1 TRBV5-6 TGTGCCAGCAGCTCTCGACAGCACCGTTACAATGAGCAGTTCTTC CASSSRQHRYNEQFF
. TRBD1 TRBJ2-5 TRBV5-1 TGCGCCAGCAGCAACTCCGGGACAGGGTGGGGAGAGACCCAGTACTTC CASSNSGTGWGETQYF
. . TRBJ2-7 TRBV4-2 TGTGCCAGCAGCCAAGGAGTCTCGGTCAACCTCTACGAGCAGTACTTC CASSQGVSVNLYEQYF
. . TRBJ2-1 TRBV6-6 TGTGCCAGCAGTTACTCGGGTCCGCACAATGAGCAGTTCTTC CASSYSGPHNEQFF
. . TRBJ2-1 TRBV6-5 TGTGCCAGCAGTTATACGACTCTCAGCGCGAATGAGCAGTTCTTC CASSYTTLSANEQFF
. TRBD1 TRBJ2-7 TRBV5-1 TGCGCCAGCAGCCAAGGACAGGGCGCGTACGAGCAGTACTTC CASSQGQGAYEQYF
. . TRBJ2-1 TRBV29-1 TGCAGCGTTGAAGAGGGCGGAGGGGACTCCTACAATGAGCAGTTCTTC CSVEEGGGDSYNEQFF
once . TRBJ2-2 TRBV7-8 TGTGCCAGCGGGAGCGGTTTGAACACCGGGGAGCTGTTTTTT CASGSGLNTGELFF
. . TRBJ2-1 TRBV10-3 TGTGCCATCAGTGGTCGGAGCGGGCCCTACAATGAGCAGTTCTTC CAISGRSGPYNEQFF
. . TRBJ1-5 TRBV7-8 TGTGCCAGCAGCCCCTCGACACGGGCGGTTGGCAATCAGCCCCAGCATTTT CASSPSTRAVGNQPQHF
few TRBD1 TRBJ2-5 TRBV18 TGTGCCAGCTCATTTACAGGGGCTGTAGAGACCCAGTACTTC CASSFTGAVETQYF
. . TRBJ1-4 TRBV18 TGTGCCAGCTCACCACCCCCATGGGGGGAAAAACTGTTTTTT CASSPPPWGEKLFF
. . TRBJ2-1 TRBV7-2 TGTGCCAGCAGCTCCCGGGGGAGGGGGCTTTATGAGCAGTTCTTC CASSSRGRGLYEQFF
. . TRBJ2-4 TRBV5-1 TGCGCCAGCAGCTTGGATCCGGGGGAAAACATTCAGTACTTC CASSLDPGENIQYF
. . TRBJ1-1 TRBV6-5 TGTGCCAGCAAATACTTGGGTAACACTGAAGCTTTCTTT CASKYLGNTEAFF
. TRBD2 TRBJ2-3 TRBV7-2 TGTGCCAGCAGCTTACAGCGGGAGACGCAGTATTTT CASSLQRETQYF
once . TRBJ2-5 TRBV12-5 TGTGCTAGTGTTGGAGGGACCAAAGAGACCCAGTACTTC CASVGGTKETQYF
once TRBD1 TRBJ2-3 TRBV25-1 TGTGCCAGCAGTGAATTCCTCGCAAGGGACAGGGGTCCAGATACGCAGTATTTT CASSEFLARDRGPDTQYF
once . TRBJ2-6 TRBV7-2 TGTGCCAGCAGCGACAGAACGAGACGACAAAGTCGGGCCAACGTCCTGACTTTC CASSDRTRRQSRANVLTF
. . TRBJ2-7 TRBV7-8 TGTGCCAGCAGCCCCTCCCTAGCAGCCCACGAGCAGTACTTC CASSPSLAAHEQYF
few . TRBJ2-3 TRBV29-1 TGCAGCGTTAGCGTGGGTGGGGCGACAGATACGCAGTATTTT CSVSVGGATDTQYF
. . TRBJ2-5 TRBV11-2 TGTGCCAGCAGCTTAAGAGGCGGTGGGACCCAGTACTTC CASSLRGGGTQYF
. TRBD1 TRBJ1-3 TRBV9 TGTGCCAGCAGCGTAGGGGCCAGGACAGGCACATTCTCTGGAAACACCATATATTTT CASSVGARTGTFSGNTIYF
. . TRBJ2-6 TRBV28 TGTGCCAGCAGTTTTGCTCTCTCTGGGGCCAACGTCCTGACTTTC CASSFALSGANVLTF
. TRBD1 TRBJ2-7 TRBV6-6 TGTGCCAGCAGGTTACCGGGACAGGGCAGGGAGCAGTACTTC CASRLPGQGREQYF
. TRBD2 TRBJ2-2 TRBV7-8 TGTGCCAGCAGCATTAGCGGGAGCGGCACCGGGGAGCTGTTTTTT CASSISGSGTGELFF
. . TRBJ1-5 TRBV28 TGTGCCAGCAATAGACAGTTCAATCAGCCCCAGCATTTT CASNRQFNQPQHF
. . TRBJ2-2 TRBV28 TGTGCCAGCAGTTCGGGACTCCCGAACACCGGGGAGCTGTTTTTT CASSSGLPNTGELFF
. . TRBJ2-7 TRBV21-1 TGTGCCAGCAGCAGGACCGGACAAAGCTACGAGCAGTACTTC CASSRTGQSYEQYF
. . TRBJ1-5 TRBV28 TGTGCCAGCAGTTTAGGGGGGCCGGGTCAGCCCCAGCATTTT CASSLGGPGQPQHF